This TCR beta chain is from a study of blood T cell repertoires in COVID-19. Study-level background: Sources were T cells, B-cell-depleted T cells, or PBMCs; the material itself was cDNA or gDNA.

The germline V gene encodes CDR1 GTSNPN and CDR2 SVGIG (reference sequence). Trimming removed 5 bases at V and 2 bases at J, with 13 bases between. There are 15 residues in the CDR3. Clones were read by immunoSEQ multiplex PCR, and TCRdb kept only the in-frame ones, dropping some. The sample lists approximately 200,000 clones; 86% were seen once. This chain links TRBV30 with TRBJ1-6; D unresolved. The source of this sequence is a woman between 50 and 59 years old with acute or convalescent COVID-19. Sequenced: peripheral blood. CDR3 sequence (DNA): TGTGCCTGGGACGCGAGGGAGGCCTATAATTCACCCCTCCACTTT. It is translated as CAWDAREAYNSPLHF. Variable domain in full (rest from reference TRBV30 and TRBJ1-6): SQTIHQWPATLVQPVGSPLSLECTVEGTSNPNLYWYRQAAGRGLQLLFYSVGIGQISSEVPQNLSASRPQDRQFILSSKKLLLSDSGFYLCAWDAREAYNSPLHFGNGTRLTVT.